Presented here are 27 T cell receptor beta chains from one specimen sequenced in a study of control samples from healthy donors and cancer patients. Sequencing used immunoSEQ multiplex PCR; TCRdb keeps in-frame clones, though not all of them. Of about 100,000 clones listed, over 75% are singletons. Sequenced material: blood. These receptors all come from a woman aged 45-60 years in good health.

This sequence joins TRBV6-2 or TRBV6-3 and TRBJ1-2; TRBD1 matches at 7 bases. The germline CDR1 and CDR2 sequences are MNHEY and SVGEGT. The CDR3 sequence is 18 residues long. The junction had 18 bases not matched to a gene; V was cut back by 2 bases and J by 6 bases. The chain's CDR3 is CASSYLRDSQTSRHGYTF. The CDR3 DNA follows: TGTGCCAGCAGTTACCTGCGGGACAGTCAAACCAGCCGCCATGGCTACACCTTC.

The rearrangement links TRBV5-1 to TRBJ2-5; 7 nucleotides line up with TRBD2. V lost 7 bases, J lost 4 bases, and 1 base stayed unmatched. The length of the CDR3 is 11 residues. Germline V CDR1 and CDR2: SGHRS, YFSETQ. CDR3 DNA: TGCGCCAGCTTAGCGGGAGAGACCCAGTACTTC. Residues: CASLAGETQYF.

The V and J genes are TRBV13 and TRBJ1-3; unclear D gene. Germline V gives CDR1 PRHDT, CDR2 FYEKMQ (reference sequence). Trimming left V 3 bases short and J 4 bases short, with 7 bases between. The CDR3 has 13 amino acids. The CDR3 region is CASSLDGGNTIYF. The CDR3 DNA reads TGTGCCAGCAGCTTGGACGGGGGAAACACCATATATTTT.

V gene TRBV6-6 combines with J gene TRBJ2-1; 7 nucleotides agree with TRBD2. J was trimmed by 6 bases and V by 0 bases; bases with no gene match: 8. The CDR3 is 16 residues long. The germline gives CDR1 MNHNY, CDR2 SVGAGI (reference sequence). This CDR3 is CASSYSRAGDRNEQFF. As DNA, the CDR3 is TGTGCCAGCAGTTACTCGAGGGCGGGAGACCGCAATGAGCAGTTCTTC.

The chain is built from TRBV4-1 and TRBJ1-5; D is ambiguous. This CDR3 spans 15 amino acids. Germline V gives CDR1 MGHRA, CDR2 YSYEKL. V gave up 0 bases and J gave up 1 base, with 7 bases separating them. CDR3 bases: TGCGCCAGCAGCCAAGAGATATTAAGCAATCAGCCCCAGCATTTT. Protein sequence: CASSQEILSNQPQHF.

The V call is TRBV6-5, the J call TRBJ2-1; D is possibly TRBD2 (6 bases). V was cut by 8 bases and J by 5 bases, with 16 bases left in between. CDR1 is MNHEY and CDR2 is SVGAGI in the germline V gene. This CDR3 has 14 residues. The DNA for the CDR3 is TGTGCCAGCGGGGGGTACGCAGGGCACAATGAGCAGTTCTTC. Encoded protein: CASGGYAGHNEQFF.

The chain recombines TRBV18 with TRBJ2-3, with D perhaps matching TRBD2 (6 bases). The germline V gene encodes CDR1 KGHSH and CDR2 LQKENI. This CDR3 contains 15 residues. V was trimmed by 3 bases and J by 0 bases, leaving 10 bases between them. CDR3 sequence reads: CASSPGLGSTDTQYF. The CDR3 region has the DNA TGTGCCAGCTCACCGGGACTGGGGAGCACAGATACGCAGTATTTT. The whole variable domain, filled in from reference TRBV18 and TRBJ2-3, reads NAGVMQNPRHLVRRRGQEARLRCSPMKGHSHVYWYRQLPEEGLKFMVYLQKENIIDESGMPKERFSAEFPKEGPSILRIQQVVRGDSAAYFCASSPGLGSTDTQYFGPGTRLTVL.

V usage is TRBV6-6 and J usage is TRBJ2-3; 9 bases are shared with TRBD2. Germline CDR1 MNHNY, CDR2 SVGAGI (reference sequence). The V segment lost 2 bases and the J segment 0 bases; nucleotides outside the gene matches: 3. There are 16 residues in the CDR3. CDR3 DNA sequence: TGTGCCAGCAGTTACCGGGGGACTAGCAGCACAGATACGCAGTATTTT. Amino acids: CASSYRGTSSTDTQYF.

J is TRBJ2-3 and V is TRBV5-4; D perhaps matches TRBD1 (6 bases). This CDR3 is built from 13 residues. Per the germline V gene, CDR1 is SGHNT and CDR2 is YYREEE (reference sequence). V was shortened by 4 bases and J by 4 bases, with 10 bases between the two germline ends. The CDR3 sequence: CASSGYRADTQYF. The CDR3 nucleotides read TGTGCCAGCAGCGGTTACAGGGCAGATACGCAGTATTTT.

This chain uses TRBV5-1 with TRBJ1-6, with D unclear. The CDR3 has 16 residues. Germline CDR1 SGHRS, CDR2 YFSETQ. V shed 5 bases and J shed 6 bases, with 18 bases lying between them. The CDR3 sequence: CASRFGGSTGNSPLHF. For the CDR3, the DNA is TGCGCCAGCAGATTTGGTGGCTCCACCGGTAATTCACCCCTCCACTTT. Looking up the rest from reference TRBV5-1 and TRBJ1-6 gives the full variable domain: KAGVTQTPRYLIKTRGQQVTLSCSPISGHRSVSWYQQTPGQGLQFLFEYFSETQRNKGNFPGRFSGRQFSNSRSEMNVSTLELGDSALYLCASRFGGSTGNSPLHFGNGTRLTVT.

V usage is TRBV5-6 and J usage is TRBJ1-5; D uncertain. This CDR3 is built from 14 residues. The germline V gene encodes CDR1 SGHDT and CDR2 YYEEEE. Trimming removed 6 bases at V and 0 bases at J, with 10 bases between. As DNA, the CDR3 is TGTGCCAGCACCTCAGGTGTTAGCAATCAGCCCCAGCATTTT. It codes for CASTSGVSNQPQHF.

This clone appeared a few times. The CDR3 region is CASSEGSWETQYF. Here the CDR3 DNA reads TGTGCCAGCAGTGAGGGGTCGTGGGAGACCCAGTACTTC. V usage is TRBV12-3 or TRBV12-4 and J usage is TRBJ2-5; D assignment may be TRBD1 or TRBD2 (5 bases each). The length of the CDR3 is 13 residues. With 5 bases removed from V and 5 bases from J, the gap between germline ends came to 12 bases.

CDR3 coding DNA: TGTGCCAGCAGTTACCGGCTATTTGGCTACACCTTC. The encoded protein is CASSYRLFGYTF. The rearrangement joins TRBV6-2 or TRBV6-3 to TRBJ1-2, with D hard to call. The CDR3 is made up of 12 amino acids. Trimming left V 2 bases short and J 7 bases short, with 8 bases between. Germline-derived CDR1 and CDR2 are MNHEY and SVGEGT.

This clone occurred once. The chain carries TRBV19 and TRBJ1-5; tentative D call: TRBD1 (6 bases). Trimming cost V 10 bases and J 0 bases, with 19 bases left between them. The CDR3 sequence is 16 residues long. The V gene's germline CDR1 is LNHDA and CDR2 SQIVND (reference sequence). The CDR3 loop reads CATFIGGGGSNQPQHF. The CDR3 DNA reads TGTGCCACCTTCATAGGGGGGGGAGGTAGCAATCAGCCCCAGCATTTT.

The genes are TRBV6-5 and TRBJ1-6; no reliable D call. Germline loops: CDR1 MNHEY, CDR2 SVGAGI. V was shortened by 2 bases and J by 9 bases, with 8 bases between the two germline ends. This CDR3 comprises 13 residues. CDR3 protein: CASSYGRASPLHF. As DNA, the CDR3 is TGTGCCAGCAGTTACGGGCGGGCTTCACCCCTCCACTTT.

This rearrangement joins TRBV18 to TRBJ1-5; the match to TRBD1 covers 7 bases. CDR1 is KGHSH and CDR2 is LQKENI in the germline V gene. The length of the CDR3 is 14 residues. The J segment lost 5 bases and the V segment lost 3 bases, leaving 4 bases of the junction unmatched. The CDR3 loop reads CASSPRTGDQPQHF. CDR3 in DNA: TGTGCCAGCTCACCGCGGACAGGAGATCAGCCCCAGCATTTT.

The chain uses TRBV4-3 and TRBJ2-2; 14 nucleotides match TRBD2. With 4 bases clipped from V and 1 base from J, the junction kept 2 bases outside the gene matches. CDR1 is LGHNA and CDR2 is YSLEER in the germline V gene. This CDR3 has 17 amino acids. The CDR3: CASSRGTSGRNTGELFF. Written as DNA, the CDR3 is TGCGCCAGCAGCCGAGGGACTAGCGGGAGGAACACCGGGGAGCTGTTTTTT.

The rearrangement links TRBV18 to TRBJ1-1; D is unresolved. The V end lost 0 bases, the J end lost 6 bases, and 11 bases lay between the germline ends. Germline CDR1 is KGHSH and CDR2 is LQKENI. The CDR3 covers 14 residues. CDR3 residues: CASSPPAGSPEAFF. The CDR3 DNA sequence: TGTGCCAGCTCACCACCCGCCGGGAGCCCTGAAGCTTTCTTT.

The gene calls are TRBV5-6 and TRBJ2-1; D tentatively fits TRBD1 or TRBD2 (5 bases each). There are 12 residues in the CDR3. The germline V gene encodes CDR1 SGHDT and CDR2 YYEEEE. The V end was cut by 5 bases, the J end by 8 bases, with 11 bases between. CDR3 protein: CASRGLGHEQFF. In DNA form, the CDR3 reads TGTGCCAGCAGAGGGCTGGGACATGAGCAGTTCTTC.

This clone was detected only once. The chain couples TRBV7-3 to TRBJ2-5; 13 bases are shared with TRBD2. The CDR3 has 17 residues. Germline V lookup: CDR1 SGHTA, CDR2 FQGTGA. V was pared by 5 bases and J by 2 bases, with 8 bases of the junction left unmatched. CDR3 residues: CASSARTSGSKQETQYF. Written as DNA, the CDR3 is TGTGCCAGCAGCGCAAGGACTAGCGGGAGTAAGCAAGAGACCCAGTACTTC.

V gene TRBV3-1 (or the pseudogene TRBV3-2) combines with J gene TRBJ1-2; no firm D call. Germline V CDR1 and CDR2: LGHDT, YNNKEL (reference sequence). Trimming stripped 2 bases from V and 3 bases from J, with 10 bases between. CDR3 length equals 14 residues. The CDR3 loop reads CASSQLGGDYGYTF. The CDR3 DNA follows: TGTGCCAGCAGCCAACTCGGTGGGGACTATGGCTACACCTTC.

This clone has just one count. This chain uses TRBV6-5 with TRBJ1-1; D might be TRBD1 (5 bases). Trimming took 3 bases from V and 1 from J, leaving 15 bases between them. The germline V gene encodes CDR1 MNHEY and CDR2 SVGAGI. This CDR3 region has 16 residues. The CDR3 coding sequence is TGTGCCAGCAGTTATTCATGGGGGGTGGAGAACACTGAAGCTTTCTTT. This translates into CASSYSWGVENTEAFF.

V usage is TRBV15 and J usage is TRBJ2-5; 8 bases fit TRBD2. There are 15 residues in the CDR3. Germline CDR1 LNHNV, CDR2 YYDKDF (reference sequence). V dropped 0 bases and J dropped 5; count of bases not matched to a gene: 5. The CDR3 spells CATSRDRGGPETQYF. The CDR3 DNA is TGTGCCACCAGCAGAGATCGGGGGGGTCCGGAGACCCAGTACTTC.

Turning to this clone: Mismatch with germline at one junction end may stem from a read error. The V and J genes are TRBV12-3 or TRBV12-4 and TRBJ2-1; D is unresolved. The CDR3 is 12 residues long. CDR3 coding DNA: TGTGCCAGCAGTTTACTGGCCCCCGATCATGTCTTC. It yields the protein CASSLLAPDHVF.

The count of this clone is one. The chain has TRBV2 and TRBJ2-7, with unresolved D. Trimming took 0 bases from V and 4 from J, leaving 16 bases between them. Germline V lookup: CDR1 SNHLY, CDR2 FYNNEI. The CDR3 is 16 amino acids. CDR3 in DNA: TGTGCCAGCAGTGAAGCAGAAGAATTCTTACCGTACGAGCAGTACGTC. It is translated as CASSEAEEFLPYEQYV.

The gene calls are TRBV14 and TRBJ1-1; 10 nucleotides agree with TRBD1. CDR1 SGHDN and CDR2 FVKESK come from the germline V gene. The CDR3 contains 14 residues. The ends lost 4 bases at V and 7 bases at J; junction bases unmatched: 6. The CDR3 DNA reads TGTGCCAGCAGCCGTAAGACAGGGGGCAGTGAAGCTTTCTTT. Its protein is CASSRKTGGSEAFF.

The rearrangement links TRBV5-4 to TRBJ2-5; D is unclear. This CDR3 contains 12 residues. V was pared by 2 bases and J by 3 bases, with 5 bases between. CDR1 and CDR2 (germline): SGHNT, YYREEE (reference sequence). The CDR3 nucleotides read TGTGCCAGCAGCTTATTAGAAGAGACCCAGTACTTC. Amino acids: CASSLLEETQYF.